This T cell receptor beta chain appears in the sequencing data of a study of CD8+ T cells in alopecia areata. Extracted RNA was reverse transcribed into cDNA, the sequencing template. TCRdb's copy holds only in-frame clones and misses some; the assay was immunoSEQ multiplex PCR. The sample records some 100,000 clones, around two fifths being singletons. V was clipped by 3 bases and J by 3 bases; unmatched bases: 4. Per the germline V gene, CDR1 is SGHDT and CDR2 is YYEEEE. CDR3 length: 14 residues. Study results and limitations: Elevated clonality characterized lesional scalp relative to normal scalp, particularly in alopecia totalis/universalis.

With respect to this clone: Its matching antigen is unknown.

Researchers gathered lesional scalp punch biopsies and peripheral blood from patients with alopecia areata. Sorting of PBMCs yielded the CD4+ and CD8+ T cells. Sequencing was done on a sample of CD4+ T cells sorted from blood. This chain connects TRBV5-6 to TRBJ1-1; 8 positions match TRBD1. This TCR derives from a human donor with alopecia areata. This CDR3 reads CASSSSDRDTEAFF. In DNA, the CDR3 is TGTGCCAGCAGCTCATCGGACAGGGACACTGAAGCTTTCTTT.